Below, one T cell receptor beta chain is given with its context. Its antigen is not identified. The data were obtained in a study of shared clonotypes between healthy human individuals. General study points: Naive CD4 clonotypes overlapped across several donors at approximately 5%.

This CDR3 region has 14 residues. Germline V gene lookup returns CDR1 SGHRS and CDR2 YFSETQ. V was pared by 0 bases and J by 4 bases, with 10 bases between. Profiled with immunoSEQ multiplex PCR; TCRdb holds only in-frame clones, not every one. The table lists a few million clones, over 85% of them singletons. CD4+ cell separation produced CD45RA+ naive and CD45RA-negative memory subsets. The receptor's source is a man aged 18 to 30 in good health. Some clones in this sample may be carry-over from other donors' samples. The specimen sequenced was naive CD4+ T cells from PBMCs. The subset denotes: CD45RA+ positively selected. The chain couples TRBV5-1 to TRBJ1-1; no clear D. The CDR3 is CASSLDLASTEAFF. For the CDR3, the DNA is TGCGCCAGCAGCTTGGATTTAGCTTCCACTGAAGCTTTCTTT.